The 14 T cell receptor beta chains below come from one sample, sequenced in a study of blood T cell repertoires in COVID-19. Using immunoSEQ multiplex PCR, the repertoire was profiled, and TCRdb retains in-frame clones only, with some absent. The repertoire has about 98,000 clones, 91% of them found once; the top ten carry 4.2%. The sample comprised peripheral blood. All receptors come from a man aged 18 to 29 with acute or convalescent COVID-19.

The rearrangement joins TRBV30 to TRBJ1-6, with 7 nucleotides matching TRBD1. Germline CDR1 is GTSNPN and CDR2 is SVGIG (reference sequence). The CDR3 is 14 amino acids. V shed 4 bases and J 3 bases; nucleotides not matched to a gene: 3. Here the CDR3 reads CAWKTGSYNSPLHF. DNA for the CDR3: TGTGCCTGGAAGACAGGGAGCTATAATTCACCCCTCCACTTT. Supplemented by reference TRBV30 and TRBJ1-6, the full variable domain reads SQTIHQWPATLVQPVGSPLSLECTVEGTSNPNLYWYRQAAGRGLQLLFYSVGIGQISSEVPQNLSASRPQDRQFILSSKKLLLSDSGFYLCAWKTGSYNSPLHFGNGTRLTVT.

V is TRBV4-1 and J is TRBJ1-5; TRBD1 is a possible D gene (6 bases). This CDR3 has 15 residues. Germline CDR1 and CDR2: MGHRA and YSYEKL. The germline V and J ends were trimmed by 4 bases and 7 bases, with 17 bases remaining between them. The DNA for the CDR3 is TGCGCCAGCAGCCTCGGGCAGGGGCATGGCCAGCCCCAGCATTTT. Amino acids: CASSLGQGHGQPQHF.

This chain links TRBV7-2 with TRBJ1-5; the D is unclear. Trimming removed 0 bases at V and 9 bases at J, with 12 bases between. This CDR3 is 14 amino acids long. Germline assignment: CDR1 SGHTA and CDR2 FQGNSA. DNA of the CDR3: TGTGCCAGCAGCTTAGCGCGCGGGGAAGGGCCCCAGCATTTT. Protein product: CASSLARGEGPQHF.

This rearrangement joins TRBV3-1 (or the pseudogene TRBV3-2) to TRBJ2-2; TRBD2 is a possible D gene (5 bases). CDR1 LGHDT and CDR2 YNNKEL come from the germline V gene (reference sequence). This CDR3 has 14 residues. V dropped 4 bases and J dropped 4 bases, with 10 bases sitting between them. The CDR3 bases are TGTGCCAGCAGCCCAGACTATCTCACCGGGGAGCTGTTTTTT. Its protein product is CASSPDYLTGELFF.

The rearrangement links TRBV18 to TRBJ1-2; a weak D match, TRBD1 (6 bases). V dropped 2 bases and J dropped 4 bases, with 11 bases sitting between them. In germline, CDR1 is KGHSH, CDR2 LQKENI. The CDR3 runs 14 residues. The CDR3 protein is CASSPYRESYGYTF. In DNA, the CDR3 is TGTGCCAGCTCACCATACAGGGAGTCCTATGGCTACACCTTC.

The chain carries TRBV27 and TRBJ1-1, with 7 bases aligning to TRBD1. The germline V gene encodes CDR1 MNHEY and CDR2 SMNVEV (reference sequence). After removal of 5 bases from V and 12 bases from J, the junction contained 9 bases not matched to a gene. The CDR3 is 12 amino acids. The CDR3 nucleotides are TGTGCCAGCAGTGACAGGGAGAGTGGGACTTTCTTT. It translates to CASSDRESGTFF.

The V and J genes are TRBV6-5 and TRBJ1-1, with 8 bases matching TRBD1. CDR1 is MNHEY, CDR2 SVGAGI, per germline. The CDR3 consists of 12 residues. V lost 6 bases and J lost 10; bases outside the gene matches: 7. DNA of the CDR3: TGTGCCAGCAGCCTTGGACAGGGTTTAGCTTTCTTT. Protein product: CASSLGQGLAFF.

CDR3 amino acids: CASSIGTEAQPQHF. In DNA, the CDR3 is TGTGCCAGCAGCATTGGGACAGAGGCTCAGCCCCAGCATTTT. The V gene is TRBV5-4, the J gene TRBJ1-5, with TRBD1 matching over 7 bases. CDR3 length: 14 residues. CDR1 is SGHNT and CDR2 is YYREEE in the germline V gene (reference sequence). Germline trimming cut 4 bases from V and 6 bases from J; bases unmatched to any gene: 7. The complete variable domain, with remaining parts taken from reference TRBV5-4 and TRBJ1-5, reads ETGVTQSPTHLIKTRGQQVTLRCSSQSGHNTVSWYQQALGQGPQFIFQYYREEENGRGNFPPRFSGLQFPNYSSELNVNALELDDSALYLCASSIGTEAQPQHFGDGTRLSIL.

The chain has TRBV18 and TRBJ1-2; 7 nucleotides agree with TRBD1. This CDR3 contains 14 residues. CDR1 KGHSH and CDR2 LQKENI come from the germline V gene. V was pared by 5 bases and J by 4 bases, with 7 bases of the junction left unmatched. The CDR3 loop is CASSSSDRAYGYTF. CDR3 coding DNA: TGTGCCAGCTCATCTTCCGACAGGGCCTATGGCTACACCTTC.

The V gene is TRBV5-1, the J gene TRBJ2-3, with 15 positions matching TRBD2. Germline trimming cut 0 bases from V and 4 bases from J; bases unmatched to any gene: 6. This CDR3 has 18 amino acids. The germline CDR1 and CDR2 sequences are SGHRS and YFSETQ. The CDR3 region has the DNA TGCGCCAGCAGCTTGGGGGGACTAGCGGGAGGTCTTGCAGATACGCAGTATTTT. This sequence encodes CASSLGGLAGGLADTQYF.

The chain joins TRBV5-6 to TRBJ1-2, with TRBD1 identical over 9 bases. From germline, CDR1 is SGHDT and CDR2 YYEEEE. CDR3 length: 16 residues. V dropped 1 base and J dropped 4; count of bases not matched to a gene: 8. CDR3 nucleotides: TGTGCCAGCAGCTTGTCCGGGACAGGGACACTCTATGGCTACACCTTC. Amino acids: CASSLSGTGTLYGYTF.

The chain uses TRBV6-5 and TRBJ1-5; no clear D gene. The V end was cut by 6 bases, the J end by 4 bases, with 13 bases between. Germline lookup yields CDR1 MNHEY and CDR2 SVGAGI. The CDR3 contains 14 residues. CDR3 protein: CASSPVGDNQPQHF. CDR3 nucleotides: TGTGCCAGCAGCCCGGTGGGAGATAATCAGCCCCAGCATTTT.

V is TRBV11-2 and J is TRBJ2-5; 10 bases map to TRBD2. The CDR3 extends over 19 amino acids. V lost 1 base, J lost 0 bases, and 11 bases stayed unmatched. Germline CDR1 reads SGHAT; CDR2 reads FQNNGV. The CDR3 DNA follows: TGTGCCAGCAGCTTAGGGCGGGGGCTAGCGGGAGTGTACCAAGAGACCCAGTACTTC. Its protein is CASSLGRGLAGVYQETQYF.

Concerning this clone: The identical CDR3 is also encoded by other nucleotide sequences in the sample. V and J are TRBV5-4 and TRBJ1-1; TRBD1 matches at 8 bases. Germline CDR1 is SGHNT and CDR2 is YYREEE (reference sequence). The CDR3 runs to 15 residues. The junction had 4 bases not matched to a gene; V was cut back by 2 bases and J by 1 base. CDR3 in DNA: TGTGCCAGCAGCTTCGACAGGGGACGGAACACTGAAGCTTTCTTT. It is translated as CASSFDRGRNTEAFF.